This T cell receptor beta chain was found in a study of sequential checkpoint blockade in melanoma. Study overall: After both sequences, patients received maintenance nivolumab.

Per germline, CDR1 SGHDT and CDR2 YYEEEE. The J segment lost 6 bases and the V segment lost 2 bases, leaving 10 bases of the junction unmatched. The CDR3 covers 15 residues. Treatment described: randomized to nivolumab then ipilimumab (arm A) or the reverse (arm B). DNA-damaging chemotherapy had not been given to any patient beforehand. Using immunoSEQ multiplex PCR, the repertoire was profiled, and TCRdb retains in-frame clones only, with some absent. This sample carries about 8,400 clones, more than 75% of them seen once, and the ten largest clones take roughly 15%. V usage is TRBV5-6 and J usage is TRBJ1-2; 7 bases map to TRBD1. This sequence was found in a human donor with melanoma. The sequencing here drew on CD8+ T cells sorted from blood (inferred from file names), taken from a patient given nivolumab and ipilimumab in sequence. The CDR3 nucleotides read TGTGCCAGCAGCTTAGGGGGGACAGCCCTTCATGGCTACACCTTC. Translation gives CASSLGGTALHGYTF.